Listed here are 25 T cell receptor beta chains from one sample, sequenced in a study of shared clonotypes between healthy human individuals. Generated by immunoSEQ multiplex PCR, the TCRdb table keeps only in-frame clones and is missing some. The repertoire includes millions of clones, 85% to 95% of them detected once, and about 0.13% sits in the top ten. The sequenced sample was naive CD4+ T cells sorted from blood. Subset specified: CD45RA+ positively selected. The receptors originated from a man between 18 and 35 years old in good health.

This rearrangement joins TRBV6-1 to TRBJ2-7; possibly TRBD1 for D (5 bases). The CDR3 consists of 15 residues. CDR1 and CDR2 (germline): MNHNS, SASEGT. Deletions cut 6 bases from V and 0 bases from J, with 15 bases between. The CDR3 is CASRGVTDSSYEQYF. CDR3 DNA sequence: TGTGCCAGCAGGGGCGTTACCGACAGCTCCTACGAGCAGTACTTC.

J is TRBJ1-2 and V is TRBV28, with a tentative D call TRBD1 (5 bases). Trimming took 10 bases from V and 8 from J, leaving 17 bases between them. Per germline, CDR1 MDHEN and CDR2 SYDVKM. This CDR3 comprises 12 residues. In DNA, the CDR3 is TGTGCCACCACCGCCGGGGGGGGAGGCTACACCTTC. Amino acids: CATTAGGGGYTF.

CDR3 in DNA: TGCGCCAGCAGCGCCCGGAGGTGGAGGGCAGATACGCAGTATTTT. Translating gives CASSARRWRADTQYF. The chain recombines TRBV5-1 with TRBJ2-3; possible D gene TRBD2, 6 bases. Trimming removed 4 bases from V and 4 bases from J, with 16 bases in between. Per germline, CDR1 SGHRS and CDR2 YFSETQ. This CDR3 is 15 amino acids long.

The chain links TRBV10-2 to TRBJ2-7; D assignment may be TRBD1 or TRBD2 (5 bases each). The CDR3 is 18 residues long. Germline V gene lookup returns CDR1 WSHSY and CDR2 SAAADI. V was clipped by 8 bases and J by 4 bases, with 30 bases between them. The CDR3 coding sequence is TGCGCCAGCGGGGGACCTCCGAAGGGCCGGCGTTCGCAATACGAGCAGTACTTC. Protein: CASGGPPKGRRSQYEQYF.

Concerning this clone itself: The same CDR3 can be traced to other DNA sequences in this sample. The chain uses TRBV30 and TRBJ2-3, with D possibly TRBD2 on 6 matching bases. The V gene's germline CDR1 is GTSNPN and CDR2 SVGIG (reference sequence). The CDR3 spans 13 residues. V dropped 3 bases and J dropped 0 bases, with 7 bases sitting between them. CDR3 amino acids: CAWRRGSTDTQYF. For the CDR3, the DNA is TGTGCCTGGAGGCGGGGTAGCACAGATACGCAGTATTTT.

This clone was recorded only once. The chain recombines TRBV21-1 with TRBJ2-2; the table's D call of TRBD2 was not tested on the DNA. TRBV21-1 is described as a pseudogene. CDR3 length equals 17 residues. In DNA, the CDR3 is TGTGCCAGCAGCAAAGGGGCCGGGACTTCGAACACCGGGGAGCTGTTTTTT. Protein sequence: CASSKGAGTSNTGELFF.

V is TRBV4-3 and J is TRBJ1-3; TRBD1 matches 10 bases. V was clipped by 1 base and J by 2 bases; unmatched bases: 5. The germline V gene has CDR1 LGHNA and CDR2 YSLEER. The CDR3 totals 17 residues. CDR3 sequence (DNA): TGCGCCAGCAGCCAAGGAACCGGGACAGGGGCTGGAAACACCATATATTTT. This encodes CASSQGTGTGAGNTIYF.

The rearrangement joins TRBV7-2 to TRBJ1-1; a possible D gene is TRBD1 (5 bases). The CDR3 sequence is 13 residues long. CDR1 and CDR2 (germline): SGHTA, FQGNSA. The V end was cut by 4 bases, the J end by 5 bases, with 11 bases between. CDR3 protein: CASSSTEGTEAFF. CDR3 DNA: TGTGCCAGCAGCTCGACGGAGGGGACTGAAGCTTTCTTT. Filled out from reference TRBV7-2 and TRBJ1-1, the complete variable domain reads GAGVSQSPSNKVTEKGKDVELRCDPISGHTALYWYRQSLGQGLEFLIYFQGNSAPDKSGLPSDRFSAERTGGSVSTLTIQRTQQEDSAVYLCASSSTEGTEAFFGQGTRLTVV.

About this clone: A much larger clone is a single base away; this may be a read error. The same CDR3 is also encoded by other DNA sequences in this sample. The chain links TRBV7-9 to TRBJ2-7; D is uncertain. Deletions cut 6 bases from V and 3 bases from J, with 6 bases between. The germline CDR1 and CDR2 sequences are SEHNR and FQNEAQ (reference sequence). CDR3 length: 11 amino acids. The CDR3, as DNA: TGTGCCAGCAGTCGCGGCTACGAGCAGTACTTC. Its translation is CASSRGYEQYF.

The chain carries TRBV6-5 and TRBJ2-5; the match to TRBD2 covers 9 bases. V lost 4 bases to trimming and J lost 5 bases; unmatched junction nucleotides: 5. The CDR3 is 14 amino acids. Germline lookup yields CDR1 MNHEY and CDR2 SVGAGI. The CDR3 DNA reads as TGTGCCAGCAGTTCCAGCGGGGGGTTCGAGACCCAGTACTTC. Amino acids: CASSSSGGFETQYF.

This chain links TRBV5-4 with TRBJ2-7; 11 nucleotides line up with TRBD2. The CDR3 covers 14 residues. The junction had 3 bases not matched to a gene; V was cut back by 2 bases and J by 5 bases. Germline lookup yields CDR1 SGHNT and CDR2 YYREEE (reference sequence). The CDR3 DNA follows: TGTGCCAGCAGCTTAACTAGCGGGAGCGACGAGCAGTACTTC. Encoded protein: CASSLTSGSDEQYF.

The chain carries TRBV4-1 and TRBJ2-2, with D maybe TRBD1 (5 bases). The CDR3 is 16 residues long. Germline values: CDR1 MGHRA, CDR2 YSYEKL. The germline V and J ends were trimmed by 1 base and 0 bases, with 9 bases remaining between them. Here the CDR3 reads CASSQVPGTNTGELFF. The CDR3 DNA follows: TGCGCCAGCAGCCAAGTTCCAGGGACGAACACCGGGGAGCTGTTTTTT.

The gene calls are TRBV5-4 and TRBJ1-5, with no clear D. CDR1 and CDR2 from the germline V gene are SGHNT and YYREEE (reference sequence). The CDR3 covers 16 residues. V lost 4 bases and J 4 bases, leaving 18 bases between the germline ends. Here the CDR3 DNA reads TGTGCCAGCAGCCCCGGAGGCAGATTAGGGAATCAGCCCCAGCATTTT. Translating gives CASSPGGRLGNQPQHF.

The sample holds one count of this clone. J is TRBJ1-4 and V is TRBV5-6; D gene ambiguous. V lost 1 base and J lost 3, with 7 bases in between. The CDR3 consists of 14 residues. Germline V gives CDR1 SGHDT, CDR2 YYEEEE. The CDR3 region is CASSLSSSNEKLFF. For the CDR3, the DNA is TGTGCCAGCAGCTTGAGTAGTTCTAATGAAAAACTGTTTTTT.

The V and J genes are TRBV6-5 and TRBJ2-7, with 8 bases identical to TRBD1. The CDR3 has 15 amino acids. The ends lost 4 bases at V and 5 bases at J; junction bases unmatched: 10. Germline-derived CDR1 and CDR2 are MNHEY and SVGAGI. The CDR3 reads CASSSSLDRDHEQYF. The CDR3 bases are TGTGCCAGCAGTTCGTCTCTGGACAGGGACCACGAGCAGTACTTC.

This clone appeared once. The chain recombines TRBV2 with TRBJ2-2; TRBD2 might be the D (5 bases). CDR1 and CDR2 from the germline V gene are SNHLY and FYNNEI. The ends were cut back, 6 bases at V and 4 bases at J, with 15 bases in the middle. This CDR3 is built from 15 residues. As DNA, the CDR3 is TGTGCCAGCAGCCCGGACCCCCGGGGCACCGGGGAGCTGTTTTTT. This encodes CASSPDPRGTGELFF.

The chain combines TRBV27 with TRBJ2-2; D uncertain. The CDR3 consists of 13 residues. V gave up 0 bases and J gave up 1 base, with 0 bases separating them. Germline assignment: CDR1 MNHEY and CDR2 SMNVEV (reference sequence). DNA for the CDR3: TGTGCCAGCAGTTTATCGAACACCGGGGAGCTGTTTTTT. The encoded protein is CASSLSNTGELFF.

The J gene is TRBJ2-7, the V gene TRBV6-6; no clear D gene. Germline V lookup: CDR1 MNHNY, CDR2 SVGAGI (reference sequence). This CDR3 is built from 13 residues. V gave up 6 bases and J gave up 0 bases, with 9 bases separating them. CDR3 in DNA: TGTGCCAGCAGCCCAAGAGACTCCTACGAGCAGTACTTC. Encoded protein: CASSPRDSYEQYF.

This rearrangement joins TRBV10-3 to TRBJ2-3; D is uncertain. V was shortened by 6 bases and J by 6 bases, with 13 bases between the two germline ends. CDR3 size: 13 residues. Germline V lookup: CDR1 ENHRY, CDR2 SYGVKD. DNA of the CDR3: TGTGCCATCAGGGCCTCCCCAGCGGATACGCAGTATTTT. This codes for CAIRASPADTQYF.

The chain couples TRBV4-1 to TRBJ2-1, with D perhaps TRBD1 (6 bases). The CDR3 contains 18 residues. The germline gives CDR1 MGHRA, CDR2 YSYEKL. Trimming cost V 1 base and J 9 bases, with 25 bases left between them. The CDR3 nucleotides are TGCGCCAGCAGCCAAGCCGCCACGAGGGGACAAATGAGCGGTGAGCAGTTCTTC. It yields the protein CASSQAATRGQMSGEQFF.

J is TRBJ1-2 and V is TRBV18; 8 positions agree with TRBD1. The CDR3 consists of 14 residues. Germline CDR1 reads KGHSH; CDR2 reads LQKENI. J was trimmed by 4 bases and V by 3 bases; bases with no gene match: 4. The CDR3 coding sequence is TGTGCCAGCTCACCGGGACAGGAAGTCTATGGCTACACCTTC. Protein: CASSPGQEVYGYTF.

This rearrangement joins TRBV18 to TRBJ1-2, with a possible D match to TRBD1 (5 bases). This CDR3 has 15 residues. From germline, CDR1 is KGHSH and CDR2 LQKENI. V was shortened by 6 bases and J by 4 bases, with 18 bases between the two germline ends. The CDR3 sequence is CASSPVGGTVYGYTF. The CDR3 bases are TGTGCCAGCTCCCCCGTGGGTGGGACCGTCTATGGCTACACCTTC.

The genes are TRBV5-6 and TRBJ2-3; D not resolved. Germline values: CDR1 SGHDT, CDR2 YYEEEE. The CDR3 loop spans 16 amino acids. The V end was cut by 0 bases, the J end by 0 bases, with 11 bases between. The CDR3 sequence is CASSLETLTSTDTQYF. The CDR3 nucleotides are TGTGCCAGCAGCTTGGAAACTCTTACGAGCACAGATACGCAGTATTTT.

The V gene is TRBV18, the J gene TRBJ2-1, with 9 bases aligning to TRBD1. Germline CDR1 and CDR2: KGHSH and LQKENI. The trim removed 0 bases at V and 5 bases at J, leaving 5 bases unmatched. The CDR3 consists of 16 residues. In DNA form, the CDR3 reads TGTGCCAGCTCACCACCGGACAGGGGTGTGAACAATGAGCAGTTCTTC. Translated: CASSPPDRGVNNEQFF.

The chain recombines TRBV4-3 with TRBJ1-3; a weak D match, TRBD1 (6 bases). CDR3 length equals 16 residues. V was cut by 0 bases and J by 0 bases, with 9 bases left in between. CDR1 and CDR2 (germline): LGHNA, YSLEER. The CDR3 spells CASSQEGHHSGNTIYF. DNA for the CDR3: TGCGCCAGCAGCCAAGAGGGACACCACTCTGGAAACACCATATATTTT.